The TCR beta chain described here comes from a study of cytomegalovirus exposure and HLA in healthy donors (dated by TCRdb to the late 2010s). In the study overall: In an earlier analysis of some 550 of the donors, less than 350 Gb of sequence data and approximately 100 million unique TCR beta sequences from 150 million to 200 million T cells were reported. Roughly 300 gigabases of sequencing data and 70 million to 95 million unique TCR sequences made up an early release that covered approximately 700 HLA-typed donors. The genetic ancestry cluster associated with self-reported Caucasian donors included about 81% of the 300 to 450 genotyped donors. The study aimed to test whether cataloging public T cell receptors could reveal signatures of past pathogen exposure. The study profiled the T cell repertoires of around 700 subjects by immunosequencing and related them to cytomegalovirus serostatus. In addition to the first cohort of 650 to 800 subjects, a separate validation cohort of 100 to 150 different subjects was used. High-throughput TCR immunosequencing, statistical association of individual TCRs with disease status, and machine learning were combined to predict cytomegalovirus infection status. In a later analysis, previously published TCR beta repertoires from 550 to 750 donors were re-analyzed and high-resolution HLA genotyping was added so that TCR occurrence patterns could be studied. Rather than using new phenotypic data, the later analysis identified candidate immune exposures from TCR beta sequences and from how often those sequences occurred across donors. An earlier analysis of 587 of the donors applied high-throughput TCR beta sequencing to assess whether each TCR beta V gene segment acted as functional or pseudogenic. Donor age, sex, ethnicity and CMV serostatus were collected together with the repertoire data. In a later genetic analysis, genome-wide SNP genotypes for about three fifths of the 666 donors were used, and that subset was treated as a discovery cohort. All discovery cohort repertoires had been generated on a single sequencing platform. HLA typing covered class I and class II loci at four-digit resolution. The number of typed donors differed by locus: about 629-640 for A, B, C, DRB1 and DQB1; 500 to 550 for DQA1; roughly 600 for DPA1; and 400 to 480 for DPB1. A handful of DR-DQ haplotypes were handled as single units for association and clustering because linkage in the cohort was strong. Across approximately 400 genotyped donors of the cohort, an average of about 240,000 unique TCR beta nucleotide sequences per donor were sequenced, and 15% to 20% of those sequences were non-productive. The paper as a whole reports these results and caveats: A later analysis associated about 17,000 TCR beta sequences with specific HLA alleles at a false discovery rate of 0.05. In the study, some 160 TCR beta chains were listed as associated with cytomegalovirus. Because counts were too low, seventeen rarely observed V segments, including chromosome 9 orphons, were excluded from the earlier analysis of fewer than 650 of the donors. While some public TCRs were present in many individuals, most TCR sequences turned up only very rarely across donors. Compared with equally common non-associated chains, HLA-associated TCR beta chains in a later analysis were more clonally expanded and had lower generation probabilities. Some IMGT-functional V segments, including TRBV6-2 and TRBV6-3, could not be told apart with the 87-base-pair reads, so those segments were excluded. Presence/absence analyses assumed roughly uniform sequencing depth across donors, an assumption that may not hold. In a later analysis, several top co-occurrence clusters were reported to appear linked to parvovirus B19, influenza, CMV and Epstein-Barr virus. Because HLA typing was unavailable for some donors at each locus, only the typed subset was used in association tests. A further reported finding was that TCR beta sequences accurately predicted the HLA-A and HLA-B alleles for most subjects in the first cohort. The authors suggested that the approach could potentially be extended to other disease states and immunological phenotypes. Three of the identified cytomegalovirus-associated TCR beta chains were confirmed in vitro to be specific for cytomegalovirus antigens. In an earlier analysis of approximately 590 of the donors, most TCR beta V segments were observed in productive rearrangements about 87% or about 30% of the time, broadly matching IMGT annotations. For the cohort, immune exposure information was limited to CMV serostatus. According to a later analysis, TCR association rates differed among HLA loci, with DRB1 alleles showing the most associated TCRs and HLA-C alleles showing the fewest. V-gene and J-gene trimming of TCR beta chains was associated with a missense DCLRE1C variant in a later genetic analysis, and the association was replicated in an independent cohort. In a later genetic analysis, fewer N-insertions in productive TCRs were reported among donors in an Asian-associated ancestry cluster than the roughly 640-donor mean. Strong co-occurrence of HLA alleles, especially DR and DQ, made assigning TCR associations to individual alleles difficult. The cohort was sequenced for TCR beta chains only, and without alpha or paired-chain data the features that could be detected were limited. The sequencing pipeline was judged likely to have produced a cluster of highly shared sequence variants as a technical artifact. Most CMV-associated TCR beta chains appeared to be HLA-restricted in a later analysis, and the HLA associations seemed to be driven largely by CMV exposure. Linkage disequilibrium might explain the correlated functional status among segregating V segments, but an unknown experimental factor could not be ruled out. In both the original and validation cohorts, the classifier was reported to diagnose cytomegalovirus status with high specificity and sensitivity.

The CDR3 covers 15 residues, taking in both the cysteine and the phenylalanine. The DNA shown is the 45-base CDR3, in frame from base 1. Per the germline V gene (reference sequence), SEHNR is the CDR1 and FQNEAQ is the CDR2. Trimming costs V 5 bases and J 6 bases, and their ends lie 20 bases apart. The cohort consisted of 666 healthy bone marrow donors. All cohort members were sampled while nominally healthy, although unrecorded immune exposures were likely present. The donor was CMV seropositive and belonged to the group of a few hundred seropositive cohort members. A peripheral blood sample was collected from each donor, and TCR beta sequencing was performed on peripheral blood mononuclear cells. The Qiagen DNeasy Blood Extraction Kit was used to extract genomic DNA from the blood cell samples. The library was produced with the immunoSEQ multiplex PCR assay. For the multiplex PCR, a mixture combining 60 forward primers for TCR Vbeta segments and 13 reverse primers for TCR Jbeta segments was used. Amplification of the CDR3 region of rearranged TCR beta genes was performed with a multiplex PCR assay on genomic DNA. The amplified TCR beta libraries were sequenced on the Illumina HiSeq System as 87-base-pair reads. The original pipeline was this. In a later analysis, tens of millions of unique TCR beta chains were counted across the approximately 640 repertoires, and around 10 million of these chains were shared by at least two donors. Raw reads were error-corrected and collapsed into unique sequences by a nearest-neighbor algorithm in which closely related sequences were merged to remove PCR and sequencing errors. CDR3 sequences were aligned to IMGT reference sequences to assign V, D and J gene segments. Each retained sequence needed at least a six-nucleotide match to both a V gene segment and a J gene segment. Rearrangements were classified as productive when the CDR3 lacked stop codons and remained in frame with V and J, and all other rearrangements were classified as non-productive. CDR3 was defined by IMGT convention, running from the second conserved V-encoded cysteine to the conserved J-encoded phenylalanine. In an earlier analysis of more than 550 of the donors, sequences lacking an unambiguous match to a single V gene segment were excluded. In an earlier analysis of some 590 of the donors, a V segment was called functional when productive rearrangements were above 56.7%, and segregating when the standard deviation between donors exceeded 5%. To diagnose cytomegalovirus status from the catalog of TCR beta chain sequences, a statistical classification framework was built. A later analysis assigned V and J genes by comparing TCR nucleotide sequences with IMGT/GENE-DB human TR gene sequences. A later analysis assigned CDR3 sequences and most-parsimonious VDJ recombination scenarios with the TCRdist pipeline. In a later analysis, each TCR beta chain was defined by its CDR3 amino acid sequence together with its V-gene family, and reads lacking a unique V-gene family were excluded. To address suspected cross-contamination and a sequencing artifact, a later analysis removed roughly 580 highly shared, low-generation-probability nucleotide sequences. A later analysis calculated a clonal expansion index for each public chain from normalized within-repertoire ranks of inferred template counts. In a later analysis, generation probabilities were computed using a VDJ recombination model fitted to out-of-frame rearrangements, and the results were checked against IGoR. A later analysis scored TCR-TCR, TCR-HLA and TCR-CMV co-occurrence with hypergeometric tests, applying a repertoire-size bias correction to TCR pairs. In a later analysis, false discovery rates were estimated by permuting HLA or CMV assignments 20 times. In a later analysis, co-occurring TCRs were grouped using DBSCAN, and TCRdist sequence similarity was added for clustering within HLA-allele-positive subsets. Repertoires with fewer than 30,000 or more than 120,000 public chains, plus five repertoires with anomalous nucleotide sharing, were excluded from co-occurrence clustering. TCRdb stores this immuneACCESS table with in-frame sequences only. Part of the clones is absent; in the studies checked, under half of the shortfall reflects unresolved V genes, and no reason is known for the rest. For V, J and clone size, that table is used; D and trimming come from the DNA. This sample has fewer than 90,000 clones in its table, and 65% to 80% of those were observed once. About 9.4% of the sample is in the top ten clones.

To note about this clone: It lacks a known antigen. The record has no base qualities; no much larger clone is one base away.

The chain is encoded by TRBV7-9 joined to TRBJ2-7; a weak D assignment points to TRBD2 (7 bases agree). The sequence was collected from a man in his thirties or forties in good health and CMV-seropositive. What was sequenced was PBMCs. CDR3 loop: CASSLGGGGTREQYF. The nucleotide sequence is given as TGTGCCAGCAGCCTGGGGGGGGGCGGGACTCGCGAGCAGTACTTC.